These 25 T cell receptor beta chains originate from one sample sequenced in a study of CD8 T cells in ankylosing spondylitis. Study outcomes and limitations: Characteristic of ankylosing spondylitis blood, it appeared, was a TCR beta motif comprising 7 to 9 highly homologous variants.

These TCRs are of unknown antigen specificity. TCRdb reanalysed the 5' RACE reads using MiXCR and keeps one entry per CDR3 protein. In the table there are around 770,000 distinct CDR3 sequences, 12% of which are singletons. The specimen was blood, either unsorted or a sorted T cell fraction (not recorded which). The receptors originated from a male donor with ankylosing spondylitis.

This clonotype was seen more than once but under ten times. This chain's CDR3 is CASSRVRLVAYNEQFF. The CDR3 region has the DNA TGTGCCAGCAGCCGCGTTAGACTAGTCGCCTACAATGAGCAGTTCTTC. The rearrangement joins TRBV6-2 or TRBV6-3 to TRBJ2-1; TRBD2 is a possible D gene (6 bases). Germline V gene sequence: CDR1 MNHEY, CDR2 SVGEGT. V lost 6 bases to trimming and J lost 2 bases, with 17 bases between them. The CDR3 spans 16 residues.

A few counts support this clonotype. The chain has TRBV6-4 and TRBJ2-1; D perhaps matches TRBD2 (6 bases). This CDR3 has 15 residues. V shed 6 bases and J shed 5 bases, with 17 bases lying between them. The germline gives CDR1 MRHNA, CDR2 SNTAGT. This CDR3 reads CASREFSGSHNEQFF. The CDR3 nucleotides are TGTGCCAGCAGGGAGTTTAGCGGTAGTCACAATGAGCAGTTCTTC.

The V gene is TRBV9, the J gene TRBJ2-1; D is perhaps TRBD1 or TRBD2 (6 bases each). Germline-derived CDR1 and CDR2 are SGDLS and YYNGEE. V was clipped by 4 bases and J by 3 bases, with 14 bases between them. This CDR3 comprises 15 residues. CDR3 in amino acids: CASSLGGDNYNEQFF. In DNA form, the CDR3 reads TGTGCCAGCAGCCTAGGAGGGGACAACTACAATGAGCAGTTCTTC.

This clonotype was recorded a few times. The chain joins TRBV10-3 to TRBJ2-2, with D unresolved. The CDR3 runs 12 residues. Between the trimmed V and J ends, which lost 6 bases and 3 bases, there was a span of 5 bases. Germline values: CDR1 ENHRY, CDR2 SYGVKD. The CDR3 loop reads CAISTHTGELFF. CDR3 DNA sequence: TGTGCCATCAGCACACACACCGGGGAGCTGTTTTTT.

The count of this clonotype is one. The chain employs TRBV5-1 and TRBJ1-2; TRBD1 might be the D (6 bases). V lost 0 bases to trimming and J lost 3 bases, with 15 bases between them. The CDR3 runs to 16 residues. The V gene's germline CDR1 is SGHRS and CDR2 YFSETQ. The CDR3: CASSLGPGQLDYGYTF. The CDR3 nucleotides are TGCGCCAGCAGCTTGGGCCCTGGACAGTTGGACTATGGCTACACCTTC.

The chain recombines TRBV20-1 with TRBJ2-5; a weak D match, TRBD1 (6 bases). The V and J ends lost 6 bases and 2 bases respectively, with 13 bases between them. The CDR3 sequence is 13 residues long. The germline V gene has CDR1 DFQATT and CDR2 SNEGSKA (reference sequence). In DNA form, the CDR3 reads TGCAGTGCGGGATGGACAGAGCAAGAGACCCAGTACTTC. This sequence encodes CSAGWTEQETQYF.

The V call is TRBV9, the J call TRBJ2-3; 10 bases agree with TRBD2. This CDR3 has 16 amino acids. Germline CDR1 reads SGDLS; CDR2 reads YYNGEE. Trimming cost V 4 bases and J 2 bases; bases outside gene matches: 7. The CDR3 region is CASSLQAGGLTDTQYF. The CDR3, as DNA: TGTGCCAGCAGCCTCCAAGCGGGGGGGCTCACAGATACGCAGTATTTT.

Many counts were recorded for this clonotype. The V call is TRBV2, the J call TRBJ2-1, with 11 positions matching TRBD1. CDR3 length equals 14 residues. V lost 7 bases, J lost 8 bases, and 7 bases stayed unmatched. Germline V gene sequence: CDR1 SNHLY, CDR2 FYNNEI. CDR3 sequence: CASKPDRGRDEQFF. The CDR3 nucleotides read TGTGCCAGCAAACCGGACAGGGGGCGAGATGAGCAGTTCTTC.

The rearrangement uses TRBV10-3 and TRBJ1-1, with 7 bases aligning to TRBD1. The CDR3 is made up of 15 amino acids. CDR1 ENHRY and CDR2 SYGVKD come from the germline V gene. The trim removed 4 bases at V and 3 bases at J, leaving 8 bases unmatched. As DNA, the CDR3 is TGTGCCATCAGTGGTGGGCCGGGACAGTACACTGAAGCTTTCTTT. It is translated as CAISGGPGQYTEAFF.

This clonotype was counted at least ten times. The V call is TRBV7-3, the J call TRBJ2-7; D is perhaps TRBD1 (6 bases). V lost 1 base and J lost 3, with 13 bases in between. The CDR3 sequence is 15 residues long. CDR1 and CDR2 from the germline V gene are SGHTA and FQGTGA. CDR3 DNA: TGTGCCAGCAGCTTAAATGCAGGGGTTGACTACGAGCAGTACTTC. It specifies CASSLNAGVDYEQYF.

This clonotype appeared many times. The chain's CDR3 is CSADRLIDSEAFF. In DNA, the CDR3 is TGCAGCGCTGACAGGCTGATCGACTCTGAAGCTTTCTTT. This chain connects TRBV29-1 to TRBJ1-1; possible D gene TRBD1, 6 bases. The CDR3 spans 13 residues. The germline gives CDR1 SQVTM, CDR2 ANQGSEA. The V and J ends lost 7 bases and 6 bases respectively, with 18 bases between them.

The CDR3 bases are TGCAGTGCCTGGGGAGGGGCGAACACTGAAGCTTTCTTT. Protein sequence: CSAWGGANTEAFF. This chain connects TRBV20-1 to TRBJ1-1, with D tentatively TRBD1 (5 bases). The CDR3 length is 13 residues. Deletions cut 6 bases from V and 1 base from J, with 12 bases between. Germline loops: CDR1 DFQATT, CDR2 SNEGSKA (reference sequence).

The rearrangement joins TRBV20-1 to TRBJ2-2; possible D gene TRBD2, 6 bases. The CDR3 extends over 14 amino acids. V was clipped by 6 bases and J by 1 base, with 12 bases between them. Germline values: CDR1 DFQATT, CDR2 SNEGSKA (reference sequence). The chain's CDR3 is CSAPDYLNTGELFF. The CDR3 DNA sequence: TGCAGTGCCCCGGACTACCTGAACACCGGGGAGCTGTTTTTT.

This clonotype has more than one count but fewer than ten. The chain is built from TRBV6-2 or TRBV6-3 and TRBJ2-5; TRBD2 aligns across 8 bases. Losses at the gene ends were 6 bases for V and 5 bases for J; bases not matched to a gene: 8. The CDR3 is 14 amino acids. CDR1 and CDR2 from the germline V gene are MNHEY and SVGEGT. The CDR3 region is CASSIREGRETQYF. CDR3 nucleotides: TGTGCCAGCAGCATACGGGAGGGTAGGGAGACCCAGTACTTC.

CDR3 coding DNA: TGTGCCAGCAGCCAAGATCATACTAGCGGGAGGGTCCATCGGTTCTTC. Translation gives CASSQDHTSGRVHRFF. J is TRBJ2-1 and V is TRBV4-2; 13 bases fit TRBD2. The V gene's germline CDR1 is LGHNA and CDR2 YNFKEQ. After removal of 0 bases from V and 15 bases from J, the junction contained 11 bases not matched to a gene. CDR3 length: 16 residues.

In this sample, this clonotype turned up many times. The V call is TRBV5-1, the J call TRBJ1-6, with D tentatively TRBD1 (5 bases). V was clipped by 4 bases and J by 9 bases, with 20 bases between them. The CDR3 length is 16 residues. Germline V CDR1 and CDR2: SGHRS, YFSETQ. The CDR3 protein is CASSPSRGEEGSPLHF. The CDR3 DNA reads as TGCGCCAGCAGCCCCTCAAGAGGGGAGGAGGGTTCACCCCTCCACTTT. The entire variable domain, with the rest obtained from reference TRBV5-1 and TRBJ1-6, is as follows: KAGVTQTPRYLIKTRGQQVTLSCSPISGHRSVSWYQQTPGQGLQFLFEYFSETQRNKGNFPGRFSGRQFSNSRSEMNVSTLELGDSALYLCASSPSRGEEGSPLHFGNGTRLTVT.

The table lists this clonotype with a few counts. The V call is TRBV6-2 or TRBV6-3, the J call TRBJ2-1, with 11 bases that match TRBD2. Germline V gene lookup returns CDR1 MNHEY and CDR2 SVGEGT. V lost 2 bases, J lost 6 bases, and 3 bases stayed unmatched. This CDR3 is 15 amino acids long. For the CDR3, the DNA is TGTGCCAGCAGTTACACTAGCGGGAGCATCAATGAGCAGTTCTTC. This codes for CASSYTSGSINEQFF.

The chain couples TRBV19 to TRBJ1-5; 9 bases are shared with TRBD1. Germline CDR1 reads LNHDA; CDR2 reads SQIVND (reference sequence). The V and J ends lost 3 bases and 6 bases, in that order; junction bases with no gene match: 6. The CDR3 spans 15 residues. CDR3 nucleotides: TGTGCCAGTAGTATGGTAGGACAGGGGCGTCAGCCCCAGCATTTT. Protein: CASSMVGQGRQPQHF. The variable domain in full, with the rest retrieved from reference TRBV19 and TRBJ1-5, is DGGITQSPKYLFRKEGQNVTLSCEQNLNHDAMYWYRQDPGQGLRLIYYSQIVNDFQKGDIAEGYSVSREKKESFPLTVTSAQKNPTAFYLCASSMVGQGRQPQHFGDGTRLSIL.

The rearrangement uses TRBV4-1 and TRBJ1-2, with D tentatively TRBD1 (6 bases). The germline gives CDR1 MGHRA, CDR2 YSYEKL. The ends were cut back, 7 bases at V and 4 bases at J, with 19 bases in the middle. The CDR3 spans 15 residues. CDR3 region: CASTEGGAPGYGYTF. As DNA, the CDR3 is TGCGCCAGCACCGAAGGGGGGGCGCCTGGCTATGGCTACACCTTC.

This clonotype came up many times. The chain carries TRBV29-1 and TRBJ1-2; 8 nucleotides agree with TRBD1. Trimming cost V 4 bases and J 3 bases; bases outside gene matches: 1. The V gene's germline CDR1 is SQVTM and CDR2 ANQGSEA. The CDR3 spans 12 residues. The CDR3 DNA is TGCAGCGTTGCAGGGGGCGACTATGGCTACACCTTC. Residues: CSVAGGDYGYTF.

This clonotype occurred a few times. The chain links TRBV15 to TRBJ1-1, with D possibly TRBD1 on 6 matching bases. The V gene's germline CDR1 is LNHNV and CDR2 YYDKDF (reference sequence). The CDR3 runs to 16 residues. Trimming stripped 2 bases from V and 1 base from J, with 14 bases between. Written as DNA, the CDR3 is TGTGCCACCAGCAGACTAACCGGGACACCGAACACTGAAGCTTTCTTT. It is translated as CATSRLTGTPNTEAFF.

This clonotype showed up just a few times. The chain couples TRBV7-2 to TRBJ2-1, with TRBD1 identical over 7 bases. In germline, CDR1 is SGHTA, CDR2 FQGNSA. This CDR3 has 15 residues. After removal of 3 bases from V and 4 bases from J, the junction contained 6 bases not matched to a gene. The CDR3, as DNA: TGTGCCAGCAGCTTTGTCACAGGGGCTTACAATGAGCAGTTCTTC. Protein product: CASSFVTGAYNEQFF.

The chain uses TRBV10-3 and TRBJ2-2; 11 bases are a match to TRBD2. The CDR3 runs to 16 residues. Unmatched junction bases numbered 4, after V lost 3 bases and J lost 4 bases. The germline V gene has CDR1 ENHRY and CDR2 SYGVKD. CDR3 protein: CAISELSGRATGELFF. The CDR3 DNA sequence: TGTGCCATCAGTGAACTTAGCGGGAGGGCCACCGGGGAGCTGTTTTTT.

This sequence joins TRBV9 and TRBJ1-6, with unresolved D. Germline V gene lookup returns CDR1 SGDLS and CDR2 YYNGEE. V was trimmed by 2 bases and J by 7 bases, leaving 13 bases between them. This CDR3 has 15 residues. The CDR3 DNA reads TGTGCCAGCAGCGTCCTGCCCGAGAGGAATTCACCCCTCCACTTT. Protein sequence: CASSVLPERNSPLHF.

This clonotype was observed many times. The V and J genes are TRBV29-1 and TRBJ1-1; no firm D call. This CDR3 has 13 residues. From germline, CDR1 is SQVTM and CDR2 ANQGSEA. V shed 3 bases and J shed 0 bases, with 8 bases lying between them. CDR3 nucleotide sequence: TGCAGCGTTGATACACAGCTGAACACTGAAGCTTTCTTT. This gives the protein CSVDTQLNTEAFF.